This T cell receptor beta chain was observed in a study of blood T cell repertoires in COVID-19. Study context: PBMCs, B-cell-depleted T cells, or T cells were the source of the cDNA or gDNA that made up the material.

Germline V CDR1 and CDR2: MDHEN, SYDVKM. V was shortened by 5 bases and J by 1 base, with 21 bases between the two germline ends. The CDR3 covers 17 residues. Profiling relied on immunoSEQ multiplex PCR, and the TCRdb table lists in-frame clones only, not all of them. Here the sample spans 55,000 to 80,000 clones, 82% being singletons. The source material was peripheral blood. The chain is built from TRBV28 and TRBJ2-7; D uncertain. This clonotype was sampled from a human donor in a cohort sampled during active COVID-19. The CDR3 protein is CASSRRPSGFGSYEQYV. The CDR3 DNA is TGTGCCAGCAGTCGACGCCCCTCCGGGTTCGGGTCCTACGAGCAGTACGTC.